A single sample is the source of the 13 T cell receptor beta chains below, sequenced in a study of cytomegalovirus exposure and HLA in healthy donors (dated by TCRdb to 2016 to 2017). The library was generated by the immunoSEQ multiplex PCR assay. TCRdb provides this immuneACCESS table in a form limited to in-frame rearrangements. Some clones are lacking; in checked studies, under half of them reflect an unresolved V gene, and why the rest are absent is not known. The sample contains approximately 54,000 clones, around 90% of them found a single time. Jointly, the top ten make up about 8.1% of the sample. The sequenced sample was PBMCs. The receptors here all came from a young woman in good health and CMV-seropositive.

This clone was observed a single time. The CDR3 reads CASSQDHGGRGNAFF. The CDR3 coding sequence is TGTGCCAGCAGCCAAGATCATGGGGGGCGGGGGAATGCTTTCTTT. The V call is TRBV4-2, the J call TRBJ1-1; D possibly corresponds to TRBD1 (6 bases). This CDR3 contains 15 residues. The ends were cut back, 0 bases at V and 11 bases at J, with 19 bases in the middle. Germline assignment: CDR1 LGHNA and CDR2 YNFKEQ.

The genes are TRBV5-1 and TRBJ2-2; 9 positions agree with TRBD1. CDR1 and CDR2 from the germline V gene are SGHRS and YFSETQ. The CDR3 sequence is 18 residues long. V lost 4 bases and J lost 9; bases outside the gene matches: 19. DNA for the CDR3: TGCGCCAGCAGCCCATTCCCGAGACAGGGGGGAGGAACCAGGGAGCTGTTTTTT. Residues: CASSPFPRQGGGTRELFF.

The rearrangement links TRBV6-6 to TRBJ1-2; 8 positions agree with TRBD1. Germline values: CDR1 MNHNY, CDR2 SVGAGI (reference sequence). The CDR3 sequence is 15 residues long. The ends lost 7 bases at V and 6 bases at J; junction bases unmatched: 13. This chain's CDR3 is CASTWRPGQENGYTF. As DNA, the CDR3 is TGTGCCAGCACCTGGCGCCCGGGACAGGAGAATGGCTACACCTTC.

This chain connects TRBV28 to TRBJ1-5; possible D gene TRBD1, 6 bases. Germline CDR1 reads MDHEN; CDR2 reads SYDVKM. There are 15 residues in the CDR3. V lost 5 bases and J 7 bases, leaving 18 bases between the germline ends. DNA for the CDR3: TGTGCCAGCAGTACCCTTACAGGGATGGGGCAGCCCCAGCATTTT. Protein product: CASSTLTGMGQPQHF.

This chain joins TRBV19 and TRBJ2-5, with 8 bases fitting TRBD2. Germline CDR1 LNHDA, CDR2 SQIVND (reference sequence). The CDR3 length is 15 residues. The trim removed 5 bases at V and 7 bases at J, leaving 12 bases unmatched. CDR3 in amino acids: CASSAFPGGAVTQYF. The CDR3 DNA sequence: TGTGCCAGTAGTGCCTTTCCCGGGGGGGCCGTGACCCAGTACTTC.

In DNA, the CDR3 is TGTGCCAGCAGCCTGACAGGGATCGGGCAGTACTTC. This encodes CASSLTGIGQYF. The gene calls are TRBV28 and TRBJ2-7, with TRBD1 matching 7 bases. The germline V gene has CDR1 MDHEN and CDR2 SYDVKM. V shed 6 bases, J shed 9 bases, and the junction held 8 bases outside the gene matches. The CDR3 length is 12 residues.

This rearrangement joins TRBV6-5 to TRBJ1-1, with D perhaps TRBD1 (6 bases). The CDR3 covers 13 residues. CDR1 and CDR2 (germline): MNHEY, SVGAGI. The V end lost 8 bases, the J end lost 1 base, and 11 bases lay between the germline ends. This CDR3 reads CASARTANTEAFF. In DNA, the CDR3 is TGTGCCAGCGCTCGGACAGCGAACACTGAAGCTTTCTTT.

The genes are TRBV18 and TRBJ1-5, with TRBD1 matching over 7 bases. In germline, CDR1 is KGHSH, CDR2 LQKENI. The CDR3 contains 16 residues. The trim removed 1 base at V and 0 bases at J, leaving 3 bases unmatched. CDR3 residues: CASSPRTGASNQPQHF. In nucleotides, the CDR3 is TGTGCCAGCTCACCACGGACAGGAGCTAGCAATCAGCCCCAGCATTTT.

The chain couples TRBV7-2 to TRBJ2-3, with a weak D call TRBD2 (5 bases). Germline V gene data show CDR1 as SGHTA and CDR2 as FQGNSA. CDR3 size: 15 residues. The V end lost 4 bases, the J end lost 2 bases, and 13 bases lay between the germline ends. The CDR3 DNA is TGTGCCAGCAGCTCCGGGGTCCCCCCCACAGATACGCAGTATTTT. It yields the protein CASSSGVPPTDTQYF.

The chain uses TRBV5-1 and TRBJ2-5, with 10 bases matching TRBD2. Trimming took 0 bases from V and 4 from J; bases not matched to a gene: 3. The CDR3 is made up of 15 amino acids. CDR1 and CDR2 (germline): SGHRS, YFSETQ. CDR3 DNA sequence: TGCGCCAGCAGCTTGGAAAGCGGGGGGGGAGAGACCCAGTACTTC. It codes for CASSLESGGGETQYF.

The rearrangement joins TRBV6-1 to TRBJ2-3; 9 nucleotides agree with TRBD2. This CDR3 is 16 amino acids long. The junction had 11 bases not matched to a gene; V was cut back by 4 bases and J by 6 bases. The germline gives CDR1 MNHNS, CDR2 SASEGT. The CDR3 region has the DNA TGTGCCAGCAGTGCCGCGGGGGGGCAATTTTCCGATACGCAGTATTTT. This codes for CASSAAGGQFSDTQYF.

CDR3 in DNA: TGTGCCAGCAGTTTATGGTCGGTGAGTGGCAATCAGCCCCAGCATTTT. It is translated as CASSLWSVSGNQPQHF. The rearrangement uses TRBV28 and TRBJ1-5; D is unclear. V gave up 0 bases and J gave up 2 bases, with 11 bases separating them. The CDR3 extends over 16 amino acids. The germline V gene has CDR1 MDHEN and CDR2 SYDVKM.

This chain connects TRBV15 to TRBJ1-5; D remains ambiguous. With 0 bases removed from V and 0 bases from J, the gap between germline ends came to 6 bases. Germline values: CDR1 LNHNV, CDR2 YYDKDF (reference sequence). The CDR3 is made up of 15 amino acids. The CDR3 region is CATSRDFNSNQPQHF. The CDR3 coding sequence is TGTGCCACCAGCAGAGATTTTAATAGCAATCAGCCCCAGCATTTT.